Below, one T cell receptor beta chain is given with its context. The data were obtained in a study of blood T cell repertoires in COVID-19. Overall study context: Collection of acute and convalescent COVID-19 samples took place in the United States, Italy and Spain. T cells, B-cell-depleted T cells, or PBMCs supplied cDNA or gDNA.

Germline-derived CDR1 and CDR2 are LNHNV and YYDKDF (reference sequence). The CDR3 is 18 residues long. V shed 0 bases and J 6 bases; nucleotides not matched to a gene: 11. In the original analysis: By means of reference gene primer amplification, nucleated cell counts were estimated. Profiling relied on immunoSEQ multiplex PCR, and the TCRdb table lists in-frame clones only, not all of them. V and J calls and clone size are given by that table; D and trimming were obtained from the DNA. The sample has roughly 230,000 clones; roughly 85% are singletons. V and J are TRBV15 and TRBJ2-3; 11 bases align to TRBD2. This TCR was sampled from a man aged 35 to 55 with acute or convalescent COVID-19. Sequencing was done on a sample of peripheral blood. As DNA, the CDR3 is TGTGCCACCAGCAGAGATCCATATGCTAGCGGGGGGCGGGATACGCAGTATTTT. Its translation is CATSRDPYASGGRDTQYF. The complete variable domain, with remaining parts taken from reference TRBV15 and TRBJ2-3, reads DAMVIQNPRYQVTQFGKPVTLSCSQTLNHNVMYWYQQKSSQAPKLLFHYYDKDFNNEADTPDNFQSRRPNTSFCFLDIRSPGLGDTAMYLCATSRDPYASGGRDTQYFGPGTRLTVL.